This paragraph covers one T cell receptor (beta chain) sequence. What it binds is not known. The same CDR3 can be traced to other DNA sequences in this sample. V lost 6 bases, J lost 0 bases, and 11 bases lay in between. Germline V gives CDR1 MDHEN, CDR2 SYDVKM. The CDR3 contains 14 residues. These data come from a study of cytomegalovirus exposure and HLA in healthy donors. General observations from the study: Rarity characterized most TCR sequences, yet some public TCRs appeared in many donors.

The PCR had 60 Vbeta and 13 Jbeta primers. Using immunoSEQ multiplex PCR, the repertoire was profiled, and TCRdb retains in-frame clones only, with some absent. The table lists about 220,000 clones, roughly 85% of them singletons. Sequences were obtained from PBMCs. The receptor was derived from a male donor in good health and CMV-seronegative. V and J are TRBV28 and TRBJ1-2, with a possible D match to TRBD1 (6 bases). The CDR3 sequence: CASRLTGTNYGYTF. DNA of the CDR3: TGTGCCAGCAGACTGACAGGCACTAACTATGGCTACACCTTC.